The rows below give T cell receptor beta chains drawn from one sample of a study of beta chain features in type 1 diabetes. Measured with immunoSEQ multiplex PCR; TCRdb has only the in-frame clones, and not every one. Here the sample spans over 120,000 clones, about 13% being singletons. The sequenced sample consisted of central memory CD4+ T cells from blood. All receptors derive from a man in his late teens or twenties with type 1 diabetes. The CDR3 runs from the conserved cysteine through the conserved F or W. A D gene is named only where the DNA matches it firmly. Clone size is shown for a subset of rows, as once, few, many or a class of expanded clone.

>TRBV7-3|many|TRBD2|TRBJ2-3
CASSLGLAKDTQYF
TGTGCCAGCAGCTTAGGACTAGCTAAAGATACGCAGTATTTT
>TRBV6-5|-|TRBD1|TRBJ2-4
CASSWGQGESKNIQYF
TGTGCCAGCAGTTGGGGACAGGGGGAATCCAAAAACATTCAGTACTTC
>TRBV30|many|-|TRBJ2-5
CAWSTLGALGETQYF
TGTGCCTGGAGCACTCTGGGGGCCCTGGGGGAGACCCAGTACTTC
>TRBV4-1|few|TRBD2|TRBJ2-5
CASSQGRGDSQETQYF
TGCGCCAGCAGCCAAGGGCGGGGGGACTCCCAAGAGACCCAGTACTTC
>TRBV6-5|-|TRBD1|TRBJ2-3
CASSPRTGADTQYF
TGTGCCAGCAGTCCCCGGACAGGCGCAGATACGCAGTATTTT
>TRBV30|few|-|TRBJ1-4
CAWADTFTRVNEKLFF
TGTGCCTGGGCGGATACGTTTACCAGGGTGAACGAAAAACTGTTTTTT
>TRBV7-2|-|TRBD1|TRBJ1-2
CASSLQGDGYTF
TGTGCCAGCAGCTTACAGGGGGACGGCTACACCTTC
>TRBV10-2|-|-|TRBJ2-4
CASSESNVKNIQYF
TGCGCCAGCAGTGAGTCGAATGTGAAAAACATTCAGTACTTC
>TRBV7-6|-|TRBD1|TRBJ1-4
CASSFQTGGGEKLFF
TGTGCCAGCAGCTTTCAGACAGGGGGTGGTGAAAAACTGTTTTTT
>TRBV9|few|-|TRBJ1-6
CASSVESGRGVNSPLHF
TGTGCCAGCAGCGTAGAGTCTGGGAGAGGGGTTAATTCACCCCTCCACTTT
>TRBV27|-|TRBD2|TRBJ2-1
CASSLRGGNEQFF
TGTGCCAGCAGTTTACGGGGGGGCAATGAGCAGTTCTTC
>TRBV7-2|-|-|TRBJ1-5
CASSSPGVQPQHF
TGTGCCAGCAGCTCCCCCGGGGTTCAGCCCCAGCATTTT
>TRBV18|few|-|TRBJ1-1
CASSPGTEHTEAFF
TGTGCCAGCTCTCCCGGGACGGAACACACTGAAGCTTTCTTT
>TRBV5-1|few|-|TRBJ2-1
CASSLVAGIDNEQFF
TGCGCCAGCAGCTTGGTGGCAGGGATAGACAATGAGCAGTTCTTC
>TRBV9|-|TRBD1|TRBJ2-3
CASSVQGASTDTQYF
TGTGCCAGCAGCGTACAGGGGGCGTCAACAGATACGCAGTATTTT
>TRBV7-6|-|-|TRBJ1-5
CASSYTEDQPQHF
TGTGCCAGCAGCTATACTGAGGATCAGCCCCAGCATTTT
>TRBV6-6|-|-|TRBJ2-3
CASSQRDTQYF
TGTGCCAGCAGCCAGAGGGATACGCAGTATTTT
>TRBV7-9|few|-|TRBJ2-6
CASSVGNSGANVLTF
TGTGCCAGCAGCGTAGGGAACTCTGGGGCCAACGTCCTGACTTTC
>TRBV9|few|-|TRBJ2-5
CASRRALETQYF
TGTGCCAGCAGGCGGGCCTTGGAGACCCAGTACTTC
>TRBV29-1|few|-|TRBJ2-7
CSVAHTGSNEQYF
TGCAGCGTTGCCCACACAGGTAGCAACGAGCAGTACTTC
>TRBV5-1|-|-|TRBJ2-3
CASSLARQGTDTQYF
TGCGCCAGCAGCTTGGCCAGGCAGGGAACAGATACGCAGTATTTT
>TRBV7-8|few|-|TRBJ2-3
CASSLAGVYTDTQYF
TGTGCCAGCAGCTTAGCGGGCGTGTACACAGATACGCAGTATTTT
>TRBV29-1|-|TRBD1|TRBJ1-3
CSVKTPGLDRGTIYF
TGCAGCGTGAAAACCCCGGGACTTGACAGGGGCACCATATATTTT
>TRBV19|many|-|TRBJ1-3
CASRVRSDSGNTIYF
TGTGCCAGTAGGGTTCGTTCGGACTCTGGAAACACCATATATTTT
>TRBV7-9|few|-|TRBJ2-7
CASSLWHDSDYEQYF
TGTGCCAGCAGCTTATGGCACGACTCAGACTACGAGCAGTACTTC
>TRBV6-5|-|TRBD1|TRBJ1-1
CASRTWTGNTEAFF
TGTGCCAGCAGGACTTGGACAGGGAACACTGAAGCTTTCTTT
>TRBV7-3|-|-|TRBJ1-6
CASSLSRDSPLHF
TGTGCCAGCAGCTTAAGCAGGGATTCACCCCTCCACTTT
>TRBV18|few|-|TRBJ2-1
CASSSGSGANEQFF
TGTGCCAGCTCGTCGGGGTCGGGGGCCAATGAGCAGTTCTTC
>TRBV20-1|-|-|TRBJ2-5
CSASFGETQYF
TGCAGTGCTAGTTTTGGGGAGACCCAGTACTTC
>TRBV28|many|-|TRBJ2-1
CASRRVGSYNEQFF
TGTGCCAGCAGGCGCGTCGGCTCCTACAATGAGCAGTTCTTC
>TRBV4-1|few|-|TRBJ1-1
CASSPPRGGMGTEAFF
TGCGCCAGCAGCCCCCCCCGAGGGGGTATGGGCACTGAAGCTTTCTTT
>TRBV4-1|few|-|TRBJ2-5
CASSPSIQGFQETQYF
TGCGCCAGCAGCCCCTCCATCCAGGGTTTCCAAGAGACCCAGTACTTC
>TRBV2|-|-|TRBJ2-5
CASSTRTSQETQYF
TGTGCCAGCAGCACCCGGACATCCCAAGAGACCCAGTACTTC
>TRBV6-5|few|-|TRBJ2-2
CASSLGTVTGELFF
TGTGCCAGCAGCCTTGGGACGGTGACCGGGGAGCTGTTTTTT
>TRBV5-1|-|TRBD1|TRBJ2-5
CASEQGDGALGETQYF
TGCGCCAGTGAACAGGGGGACGGCGCTTTAGGAGAGACCCAGTACTTC
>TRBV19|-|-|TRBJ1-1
CASSMDRDTEAFF
TGTGCCAGTAGTATGGACCGGGACACTGAAGCTTTCTTT
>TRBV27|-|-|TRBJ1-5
CASSSQLSGQPQHF
TGTGCCAGCAGTTCCCAGCTGTCAGGGCAGCCCCAGCATTTT
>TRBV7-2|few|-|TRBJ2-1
CASSLQGRGNEQFF
TGTGCCAGCAGCTTACAGGGGAGGGGAAATGAGCAGTTCTTC
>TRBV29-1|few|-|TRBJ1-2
CSAGDPEANYGYTF
TGCAGCGCGGGGGATCCAGAAGCTAACTATGGCTACACCTTC
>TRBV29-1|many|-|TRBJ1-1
CSARSGSEAFF
TGCAGCGCCCGTTCCGGCTCTGAAGCTTTCTTT
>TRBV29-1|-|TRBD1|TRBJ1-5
CSVGTGSNQPQHF
TGCAGCGTTGGGACAGGGAGCAATCAGCCCCAGCATTTT
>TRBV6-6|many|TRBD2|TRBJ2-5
CASRTGGYQETQYF
TGTGCCAGCAGGACGGGAGGGTACCAAGAGACCCAGTACTTC
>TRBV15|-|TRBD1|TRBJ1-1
CATSSTGGWDTEAFF
TGTGCCACCAGCAGCACAGGGGGGTGGGACACTGAAGCTTTCTTT
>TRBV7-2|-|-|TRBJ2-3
CASSRHDTDTQYF
TGTGCCAGCAGCCGCCATGATACCGATACGCAGTATTTT
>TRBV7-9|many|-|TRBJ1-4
CASSPPGIWGEKLFF
TGTGCCAGCAGCCCCCCAGGGATATGGGGTGAAAAACTGTTTTTT
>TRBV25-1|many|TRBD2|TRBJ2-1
CASSEAGGSSYNEQFF
TGTGCCAGCAGTGAAGCCGGGGGGTCCTCATACAATGAGCAGTTCTTC
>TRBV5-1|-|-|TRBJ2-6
CASSALTGSGANVLTF
TGCGCCAGCAGCGCCTTGACGGGCTCTGGGGCCAACGTCCTGACTTTC
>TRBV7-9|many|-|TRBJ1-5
CASSPALGPQHF
TGTGCCAGCAGCCCTGCTCTGGGGCCCCAGCATTTT
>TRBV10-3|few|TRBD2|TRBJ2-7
CAISSQGRESEQYF
TGTGCCATCTCCAGCCAAGGGAGGGAGTCCGAGCAGTACTTC
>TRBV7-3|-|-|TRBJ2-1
CASSPSGGAGEQFF
TGTGCCAGCAGCCCCAGTGGGGGGGCTGGTGAGCAGTTCTTC
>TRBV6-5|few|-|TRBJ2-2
CASSYLSGAGELFF
TGTGCCAGCAGTTACCTATCAGGGGCCGGGGAGCTGTTTTTT